The 14 T cell receptor beta chains presented below share a single source sample, sequenced in a study of shared clonotypes between healthy human individuals (TCRdb year 2020). Libraries were made using the immunoSEQ multiplex PCR assay. The immuneACCESS repertoire file appears here via TCRdb, limited to in-frame rearrangements. These files lack a portion of the clones; in checked studies, under half of the deficit traces to unresolved V genes, and the cause of the others is not known. The sample records approximately 720,000 clones, approximately 79% of which are singletons. Under 2% of the sample belongs to the ten largest clones. The source material was memory CD4+ T cells sorted from blood. The label giving this sample's cell subset or site can be read as: CD45RA-negative fraction. The receptors derive from a woman in her twenties or thirties in good health.

The V gene is TRBV15, the J gene TRBJ2-5; TRBD2 matches 14 bases. The CDR3 runs to 15 residues. Per germline, CDR1 LNHNV and CDR2 YYDKDF (reference sequence). After removal of 5 bases from V and 4 bases from J, the junction contained 3 bases not matched to a gene. Here the CDR3 DNA reads TGTGCCACCAGCGAGGGACTAGCGGGAGCAGAGACCCAGTACTTC. This gives the protein CATSEGLAGAETQYF.

This sequence joins TRBV7-8 and TRBJ2-2, with D perhaps matching TRBD2 (5 bases). The ends were cut back, 5 bases at V and 4 bases at J, with 14 bases in the middle. Germline loops: CDR1 SGHVS, CDR2 FQNEAQ. The CDR3 totals 15 residues. CDR3: CASSLVWRATGELFF. CDR3 nucleotides: TGTGCCAGCAGCCTGGTGTGGCGGGCCACCGGGGAGCTGTTTTTT.

This chain connects TRBV5-4 to TRBJ2-7; no reliable D call. CDR1 and CDR2 from the germline V gene are SGHNT and YYREEE (reference sequence). V was clipped by 2 bases and J by 6 bases, with 12 bases between them. The CDR3 runs to 13 residues. CDR3 DNA: TGTGCCAGCAGCTTTTCCAGGCTGAGCGAGCAGTACTTC. This gives the protein CASSFSRLSEQYF.

The chain employs TRBV19 and TRBJ1-1, with a weak D call TRBD1 (5 bases). The CDR3 extends over 15 amino acids. Trimming took off 7 bases at V and 3 bases at J, with 18 bases between the two ends. Germline assignment: CDR1 LNHDA and CDR2 SQIVND (reference sequence). CDR3 amino acids: CASKRDGGSYTEAFF. The CDR3 coding sequence is TGTGCCAGTAAAAGAGACGGGGGATCATACACTGAAGCTTTCTTT.

A note on this clone: The same CDR3 arises from other DNA sequences in this sample as well. The V call is TRBV5-1, the J call TRBJ1-1, with unresolved D. Germline V lookup: CDR1 SGHRS, CDR2 YFSETQ. Trimming took 4 bases from V and 1 from J, leaving 11 bases between them. The CDR3 extends over 14 amino acids. This CDR3 reads CASSRLGGNTEAFF. The CDR3 nucleotides read TGCGCCAGCAGCCGCTTAGGAGGGAACACTGAAGCTTTCTTT.

The CDR3 DNA reads as TGCGCCAGCAGTGACGGGAGTTGGGGAAACACCATATATTTT. Protein: CASSDGSWGNTIYF. V gene TRBV5-1 combines with J gene TRBJ1-3; no firm D call. Between the trimmed V and J ends, which lost 5 bases and 4 bases, there was a span of 13 bases. Germline CDR1 and CDR2: SGHRS and YFSETQ. There are 14 residues in the CDR3.

The genes are TRBV5-1 and TRBJ2-1; perhaps D is TRBD1 or TRBD2 (5 bases each). The V end lost 4 bases, the J end lost 4 bases, and 12 bases lay between the germline ends. CDR1 and CDR2 from the germline V gene are SGHRS and YFSETQ. The length of the CDR3 is 14 residues. CDR3 loop: CASSLVGDYNEQFF. CDR3 sequence (DNA): TGCGCCAGCAGCCTCGTGGGGGATTACAATGAGCAGTTCTTC.

The sample holds one count of this clone. The chain has TRBV11-2 and TRBJ2-1; unclear D gene. Deletions cut 6 bases from V and 6 bases from J, with 15 bases between. The length of the CDR3 is 14 residues. Germline V gene lookup returns CDR1 SGHAT and CDR2 FQNNGV. CDR3 residues: CASRYLRSGNEQFF. The DNA of the CDR3 is TGTGCCAGCAGGTACCTTCGCTCGGGCAATGAGCAGTTCTTC.

This sequence joins TRBV7-9 and TRBJ1-2; D uncertain. Germline V lookup: CDR1 SEHNR, CDR2 FQNEAQ (reference sequence). The CDR3 runs 15 residues. V was pared by 1 base and J by 4 bases, with 13 bases between. The CDR3 protein is CASSLEFGELYGYTF. The DNA of the CDR3 is TGTGCCAGCAGCTTAGAATTTGGGGAGCTCTATGGCTACACCTTC. Combining the CDR3 with reference TRBV7-9 and TRBJ1-2 gives the whole variable domain DTGVSQNPRHKITKRGQNVTFRCDPISEHNRLYWYRQTLGQGPEFLTYFQNEAQLEKSRLLSDRFSAERPKGSFSTLEIQRTEQGDSAMYLCASSLEFGELYGYTFGSGTRLTVV.

The gene calls are TRBV21-1 and TRBJ2-7; the table's TRBD2 call for D was not verified on the DNA. TRBV21-1 is assigned pseudogene status. The CDR3 loop spans 15 amino acids. The CDR3 spells CASSNFSESSYEQYF. CDR3 DNA sequence: TGTGCCAGCAGCAATTTTTCGGAGAGCTCCTACGAGCAGTACTTC.

The chain combines TRBV5-1 with TRBJ1-3; D remains ambiguous. This CDR3 is built from 14 residues. Per the germline V gene, CDR1 is SGHRS and CDR2 is YFSETQ. Between the trimmed V and J ends, which lost 4 bases and 4 bases, there was a span of 12 bases. The CDR3 reads CASSPGRVGNTIYF. The CDR3 DNA follows: TGCGCCAGCAGCCCCGGGAGGGTCGGAAACACCATATATTTT.

The chain recombines TRBV28 with TRBJ1-3, with 8 bases that match TRBD1. V shed 7 bases, J shed 7 bases, and the junction held 12 bases outside the gene matches. The CDR3 loop spans 15 amino acids. Germline loops: CDR1 MDHEN, CDR2 SYDVKM. The CDR3 DNA reads TGTGCCAGCACCCCCAGGGGGCGGGTTTTGAACACCATATATTTT. Protein: CASTPRGRVLNTIYF.

The CDR3 is CASSQDRSGNTIYF. The CDR3 region has the DNA TGTGCCAGCAGCCAAGACAGGTCCGGAAACACCATATATTTT. The chain employs TRBV4-2 and TRBJ1-3; no definite D call. From germline, CDR1 is LGHNA and CDR2 YNFKEQ. This CDR3 contains 14 residues. The V gene lost 0 bases and the J gene lost 4 bases, with 7 bases spanning the gap.

The chain couples TRBV6-4 to TRBJ2-1; D is undetermined. Germline V gene sequence: CDR1 MRHNA, CDR2 SNTAGT. There are 13 residues in the CDR3. Trimming cost V 1 base and J 9 bases, with 10 bases left between them. The CDR3 sequence is CASSDYYESEQFF. The CDR3 coding sequence is TGTGCCAGCAGTGACTACTATGAAAGTGAGCAGTTCTTC.